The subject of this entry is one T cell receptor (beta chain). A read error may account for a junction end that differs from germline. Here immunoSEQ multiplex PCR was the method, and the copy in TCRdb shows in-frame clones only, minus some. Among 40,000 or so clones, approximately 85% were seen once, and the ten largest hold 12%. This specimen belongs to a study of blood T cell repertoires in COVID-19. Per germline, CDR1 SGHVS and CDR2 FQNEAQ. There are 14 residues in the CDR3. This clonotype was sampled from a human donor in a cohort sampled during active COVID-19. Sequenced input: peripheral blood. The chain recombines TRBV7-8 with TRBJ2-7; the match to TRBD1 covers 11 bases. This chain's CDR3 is CASSPRGTGGGFGF. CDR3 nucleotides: TGTGCCAGCAGCCCAAGGGGGACAGGGGGAGGTTTCGGCTTC.